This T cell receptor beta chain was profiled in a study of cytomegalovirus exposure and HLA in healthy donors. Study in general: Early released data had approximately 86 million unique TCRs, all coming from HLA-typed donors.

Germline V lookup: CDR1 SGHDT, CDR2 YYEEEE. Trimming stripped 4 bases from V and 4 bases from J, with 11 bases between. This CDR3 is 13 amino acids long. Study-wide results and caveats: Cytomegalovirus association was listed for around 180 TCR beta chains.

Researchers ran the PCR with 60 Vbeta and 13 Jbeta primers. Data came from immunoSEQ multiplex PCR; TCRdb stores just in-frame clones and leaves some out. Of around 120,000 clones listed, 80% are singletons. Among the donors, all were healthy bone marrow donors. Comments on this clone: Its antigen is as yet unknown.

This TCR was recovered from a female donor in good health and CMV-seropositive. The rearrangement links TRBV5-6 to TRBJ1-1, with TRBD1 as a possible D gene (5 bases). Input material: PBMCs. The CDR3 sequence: CASSQDGATEAFF. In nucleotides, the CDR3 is TGTGCCAGCAGCCAAGATGGGGCCACTGAAGCTTTCTTT.